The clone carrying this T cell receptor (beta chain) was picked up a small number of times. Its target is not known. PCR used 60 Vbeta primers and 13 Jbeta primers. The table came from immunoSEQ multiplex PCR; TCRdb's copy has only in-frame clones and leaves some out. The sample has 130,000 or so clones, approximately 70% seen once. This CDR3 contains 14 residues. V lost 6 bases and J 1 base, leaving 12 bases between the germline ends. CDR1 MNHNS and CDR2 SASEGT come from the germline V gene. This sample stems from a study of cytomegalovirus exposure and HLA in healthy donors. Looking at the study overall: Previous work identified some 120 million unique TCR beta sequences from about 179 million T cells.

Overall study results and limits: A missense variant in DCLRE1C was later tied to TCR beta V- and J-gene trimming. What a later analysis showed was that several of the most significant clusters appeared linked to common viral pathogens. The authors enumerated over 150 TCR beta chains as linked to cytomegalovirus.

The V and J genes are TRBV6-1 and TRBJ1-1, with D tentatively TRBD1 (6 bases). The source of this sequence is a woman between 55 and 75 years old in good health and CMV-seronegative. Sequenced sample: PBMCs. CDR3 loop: CASSTQGQNTEAFF. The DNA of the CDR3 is TGTGCCAGCAGCACACAGGGTCAGAACACTGAAGCTTTCTTT.